This T cell receptor (beta chain) originates from a study of blood T cell repertoires in COVID-19. Study at large: In each case, the material was cDNA or gDNA derived from T cells, B-cell-depleted T cells, or PBMCs.

The V end was cut by 1 base, the J end by 6 bases, with 11 bases between. The CDR3 sequence is 13 residues long. Per germline, CDR1 SGHRS and CDR2 YFSETQ. Per the study methods: Reference gene primer amplification yielded estimated nucleated cell counts. The method was immunoSEQ multiplex PCR; TCRdb's version includes in-frame clones alone and lacks a portion of them. V and J calls and clone size are copied from that table; D and trimming were computed from the DNA. The data hold fewer than 120,000 clones, with 70% to 90% observed a single time. The V gene is TRBV5-1, the J gene TRBJ2-7; weak D call: TRBD2 (6 bases). This clonotype was obtained from a human donor in a cohort sampled during active COVID-19. The sample comprised peripheral blood. The CDR3 coding sequence is TGCGCCAGCAGCTTGTACCAGGGAGGCGAGCAGTACTTC. Amino acids: CASSLYQGGEQYF.